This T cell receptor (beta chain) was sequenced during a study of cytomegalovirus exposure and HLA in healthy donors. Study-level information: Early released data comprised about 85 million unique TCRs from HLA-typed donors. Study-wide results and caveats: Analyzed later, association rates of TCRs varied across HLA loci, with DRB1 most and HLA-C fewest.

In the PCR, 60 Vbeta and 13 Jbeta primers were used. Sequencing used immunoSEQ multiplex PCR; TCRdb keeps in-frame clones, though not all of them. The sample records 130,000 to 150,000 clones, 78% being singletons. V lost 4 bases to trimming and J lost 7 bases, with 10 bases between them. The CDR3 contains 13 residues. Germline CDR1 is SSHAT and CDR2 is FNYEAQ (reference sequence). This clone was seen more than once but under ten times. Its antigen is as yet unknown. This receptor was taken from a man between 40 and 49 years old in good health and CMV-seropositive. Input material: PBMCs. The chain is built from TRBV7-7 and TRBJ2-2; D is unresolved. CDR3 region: CASSSTPGGELFF. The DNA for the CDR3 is TGTGCCAGCAGCTCCACCCCCGGCGGGGAGCTGTTTTTT.